The 10 T cell receptor beta chains in this list originate from one sample, sequenced in a study of T cells in localized non-small cell lung cancer. Clones were sequenced by immunoSEQ multiplex PCR, and TCRdb holds only the in-frame ones, with some missing. The sample has approximately 40,000 clones; around 88% are singletons. Source: peripheral blood, taken before any cancer treatment. These receptors all stem from a man between 40 and 70 years old with stage I lung adenocarcinoma.

V usage is TRBV5-1 and J usage is TRBJ2-1, with D perhaps matching TRBD1 (5 bases). Between the trimmed V and J ends, which lost 6 bases and 5 bases, there was a span of 18 bases. Per the germline V gene, CDR1 is SGHRS and CDR2 is YFSETQ. The length of the CDR3 is 15 residues. The CDR3, as DNA: TGCGCCAGCACTAGGTCGGCAGGGTGGGACAATGAGCAGTTCTTC. Its protein is CASTRSAGWDNEQFF. Full variable domain (missing parts from reference TRBV5-1 and TRBJ2-1): KAGVTQTPRYLIKTRGQQVTLSCSPISGHRSVSWYQQTPGQGLQFLFEYFSETQRNKGNFPGRFSGRQFSNSRSEMNVSTLELGDSALYLCASTRSAGWDNEQFFGPGTRLTVL.

This chain links TRBV11-2 with TRBJ1-1; D unresolved. This CDR3 is 15 amino acids long. Trimming removed 0 bases at V and 1 base at J, with 9 bases between. The V gene's germline CDR1 is SGHAT and CDR2 FQNNGV. The CDR3, as DNA: TGTGCCAGCAGCTTAGATTTCGCCCAGAACACTGAAGCTTTCTTT. Protein product: CASSLDFAQNTEAFF.

This chain connects TRBV7-9 to TRBJ1-2, with D perhaps matching TRBD1 (6 bases). Germline V lookup: CDR1 SEHNR, CDR2 FQNEAQ (reference sequence). V was clipped by 2 bases and J by 8 bases, with 6 bases between them. This CDR3 region has 11 residues. The CDR3 loop is CASSLQGGYTF. CDR3 nucleotide sequence: TGTGCCAGCAGCTTACAGGGGGGCTACACCTTC.

The chain is built from TRBV9 and TRBJ2-1; 10 bases fit TRBD1. Germline CDR1 reads SGDLS; CDR2 reads YYNGEE. The V and J ends lost 0 bases and 4 bases, in that order; junction bases with no gene match: 10. The CDR3 is made up of 18 amino acids. This CDR3 is CASSVGGQGTTLYNEQFF. In DNA form, the CDR3 reads TGTGCCAGCAGCGTAGGGGGACAGGGGACCACACTTTACAATGAGCAGTTCTTC.

This sequence joins TRBV18 and TRBJ1-4, with D unclear. Germline V gene data show CDR1 as KGHSH and CDR2 as LQKENI. Trimming shortened V by 3 bases and J by 8 bases, and 13 bases separated the two germline ends. The CDR3 spans 14 residues. CDR3 protein: CASSPRGSQEKLFF. In DNA form, the CDR3 reads TGTGCCAGCTCACCCCGTGGCAGTCAGGAAAAACTGTTTTTT.

A few counts support this clone. V and J are TRBV5-1 and TRBJ2-1; D remains ambiguous. Deletions cut 5 bases from V and 5 bases from J, with 8 bases between. Per germline, CDR1 SGHRS and CDR2 YFSETQ. The CDR3 spans 12 residues. The chain's CDR3 is CASRYDNNEQFF. For the CDR3, the DNA is TGCGCCAGCAGATACGATAACAATGAGCAGTTCTTC.

The chain joins TRBV27 to TRBJ2-7; TRBD1 might be the D (5 bases). V shed 2 bases and J shed 2 bases, with 10 bases lying between them. The CDR3 is 14 residues long. Per the germline V gene, CDR1 is MNHEY and CDR2 is SMNVEV (reference sequence). Here the CDR3 DNA reads TGTGCCAGCAGTTTAATTCAGGGCGCCTACGAGCAGTACTTC. It specifies CASSLIQGAYEQYF.

The chain's CDR3 is CSVTDRGTDTQYF. In nucleotides, the CDR3 is TGCAGCGTTACCGACAGGGGCACAGATACGCAGTATTTT. V gene TRBV29-1 combines with J gene TRBJ2-3, with 7 bases matching TRBD1. The CDR3 has 13 amino acids. V shed 5 bases and J 1 base; nucleotides not matched to a gene: 3. CDR1 is SQVTM and CDR2 is ANQGSEA in the germline V gene.

The chain uses TRBV5-1 and TRBJ2-7; 9 bases fit TRBD1. The CDR3 spans 14 residues. CDR1 SGHRS and CDR2 YFSETQ come from the germline V gene. J lost 4 bases, V lost 4 bases, and 6 bases had no gene match. Here the CDR3 DNA reads TGCGCCAGCAGCATCGGACAGGGGCGATACGAGCAGTACTTC. It translates to CASSIGQGRYEQYF.

The chain joins TRBV6-6 to TRBJ1-2; no firm D call. V shed 5 bases and J shed 5 bases, with 18 bases lying between them. This CDR3 comprises 15 residues. From germline, CDR1 is MNHNY and CDR2 SVGAGI (reference sequence). The CDR3 loop reads CASSLFPDGEYGYTF. The CDR3 nucleotides are TGTGCCAGCAGTCTCTTTCCGGATGGGGAATATGGCTACACCTTC.